The 2 T cell receptor beta chains reported below all come from one sample, sequenced in a study of T cell changes during pregnancy in multiple sclerosis. TCRdb's copy holds only in-frame clones and misses some; the assay was immunoSEQ multiplex PCR. The table records fewer than 90,000 clones, about 93% of them present only once. Sequences were derived from peripheral blood, sampled in the first trimester of pregnancy. These receptors came from a female donor with multiple sclerosis, enrolled in a pregnancy study.

This rearrangement joins TRBV28 to TRBJ2-7; 9 nucleotides agree with TRBD2. The CDR3 contains 16 residues. The germline CDR1 and CDR2 sequences are MDHEN and SYDVKM. V shed 5 bases and J 2 bases; nucleotides not matched to a gene: 10. This chain's CDR3 is CASSHPGAGGPYEQYF. The CDR3 DNA is TGTGCCAGCAGTCACCCTGGGGCGGGAGGGCCCTACGAGCAGTACTTC.

The chain combines TRBV5-6 with TRBJ2-2; 8 bases are a match to TRBD2. This CDR3 has 15 amino acids. The germline V gene encodes CDR1 SGHDT and CDR2 YYEEEE. After removal of 2 bases from V and 7 bases from J, the junction contained 7 bases not matched to a gene. CDR3 nucleotide sequence: TGTGCCAGCAGCTTTCTTAGCGGGAAAAGCGGGGAGCTGTTTTTT. The encoded protein is CASSFLSGKSGELFF. Looking up the rest from reference TRBV5-6 and TRBJ2-2 gives the full variable domain: DAGVTQSPTHLIKTRGQQVTLRCSPKSGHDTVSWYQQALGQGPQFIFQYYEEEERQRGNFPDRFSGHQFPNYSSELNVNALLLGDSALYLCASSFLSGKSGELFFGEGSRLTVL.